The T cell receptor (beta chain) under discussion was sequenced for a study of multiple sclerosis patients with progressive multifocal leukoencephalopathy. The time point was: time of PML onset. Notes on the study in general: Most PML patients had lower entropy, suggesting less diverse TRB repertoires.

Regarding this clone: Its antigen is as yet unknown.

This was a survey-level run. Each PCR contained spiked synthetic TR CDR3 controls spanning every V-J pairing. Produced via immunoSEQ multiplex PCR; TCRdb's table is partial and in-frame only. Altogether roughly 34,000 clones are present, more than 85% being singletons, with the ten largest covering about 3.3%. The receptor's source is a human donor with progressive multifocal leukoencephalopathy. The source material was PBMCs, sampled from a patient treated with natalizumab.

The CDR3 DNA sequence: TGTGCCATCAGTGAGACGCCGAACACCGGGGAGCTGTTTTTT. Translating it yields CAISETPNTGELFF. The J gene is TRBJ2-2, the V gene TRBV10-3; D ambiguous. Trimming took 2 bases from V and 0 from J, leaving 4 bases between them. The CDR3 contains 14 residues. From germline, CDR1 is ENHRY and CDR2 SYGVKD.